This is a list of T cell receptor beta chains from one sample in a study of blood T cell repertoires in COVID-19. The repertoire was sequenced with immunoSEQ multiplex PCR; TCRdb's copy has only in-frame clones and lacks some. The table records around 260,000 clones, 80% to 95% of them present only once. The sample comprised peripheral blood. Receptors were obtained from a young adult with COVID-19, enrolled during active disease. The CDR3 runs from the conserved cysteine through the conserved F or W. D genes are given only for firm matches. Clone size appears in some rows only: once, few, many, or a class for an expanded clone.

d_gene	v_gene	len	j_gene	abundance	CDR3aa	CDR3nt
.	TRBV3-1/TRBV3-2	13	TRBJ1-1	.	CASSHRDGTEAFF	TGTGCCAGCAGCCACAGGGATGGCACTGAAGCTTTCTTT
TRBD1	TRBV5-6	16	TRBJ1-2	.	CASSRGTGTYFYGYTF	TGTGCCAGCAGCCGAGGGACAGGGACGTACTTCTATGGCTACACCTTC
TRBD2	TRBV30	15	TRBJ2-1	.	CAWSVGSGSSNEQFF	TGTGCCTGGAGTGTTGGAAGCGGGAGTTCCAATGAGCAGTTCTTC
.	TRBV7-9	14	TRBJ1-3	.	CASSLSAGGNTIYF	TGTGCCAGCAGTTTGTCGGCGGGGGGAAACACCATATATTTT
.	TRBV7-8	15	TRBJ2-1	once	CASSSASSSYNEQFF	TGTGCCAGCAGCTCTGCTAGTAGCTCCTACAATGAGCAGTTCTTC
TRBD1	TRBV10-3	14	TRBJ1-4	.	CAIWTGLGNEKLFF	TGTGCCATTTGGACAGGCTTGGGGAATGAAAAACTGTTTTTT
.	TRBV6-5	13	TRBJ1-2	.	CASSLQDFYGYTF	TGTGCCAGCAGTCTCCAGGATTTCTATGGCTACACCTTC
.	TRBV19	13	TRBJ2-1	.	CASSLRTYNEQFF	TGTGCCAGTAGTCTTCGGACTTACAATGAGCAGTTCTTC
TRBD1	TRBV28	14	TRBJ1-5	once	CASSFPGGNQPQHF	TGTGCCAGCAGTTTCCCAGGGGGGAATCAGCCCCAGCATTTT
.	TRBV6-1	16	TRBJ2-2	.	CASSAEGGWYTGELFF	TGTGCCAGCAGTGCCGAAGGAGGTTGGTACACCGGGGAGCTGTTTTTT
TRBD2	TRBV7-2	15	TRBJ2-7	.	CASSLDGGRADEQYF	TGTGCCAGCAGCTTAGACGGCGGGAGGGCAGACGAGCAGTACTTC
TRBD2	TRBV24-1	14	TRBJ2-7	.	CATSDSLAGGRKYF	TGTGCCACCAGTGATTCACTAGCGGGAGGGCGAAAGTACTTC
.	TRBV7-9	16	TRBJ1-1	.	CASSLVGAGLVTEAFF	TGTGCCAGCAGCTTAGTAGGGGCTGGGTTGGTCACTGAAGCTTTCTTT
.	TRBV19	15	TRBJ2-7	.	CASSIMQGPSYEQYF	TGTGCCAGTAGTATTATGCAGGGGCCCTCCTACGAGCAGTACTTC
.	TRBV12-3/TRBV12-4	13	TRBJ2-1	.	CASTSGGHNEQFF	TGTGCCAGCACGAGCGGAGGTCACAATGAGCAGTTCTTC
.	TRBV5-1	12	TRBJ2-3	.	CASRSGGDTQYF	TGCGCCAGCAGGTCCGGCGGAGATACGCAGTATTTT
TRBD1	TRBV10-2	13	TRBJ1-1	.	CASHSDRGTEAFF	TGCGCCAGTCATTCGGACAGGGGCACTGAAGCTTTCTTT
.	TRBV7-6	18	TRBJ2-2	.	CASSSLRVQVSNTGELFF	TGTGCCAGCAGCTCTCTTAGAGTGCAAGTGTCGAACACCGGGGAGCTGTTTTTT
TRBD2	TRBV2	14	TRBJ2-1	.	CASMSTSGNNEQFF	TGTGCCAGCATGAGCACTAGCGGAAACAATGAGCAGTTCTTC
TRBD1	TRBV13	15	TRBJ1-6	.	CASSFGGTDYSPLHF	TGTGCCAGCAGCTTCGGAGGGACAGACTATTCACCCCTCCACTTT
.	TRBV5-1	14	TRBJ2-4	.	CASNRGLAENIQYF	TGCGCCAGCAACCGGGGTCTAGCAGAAAACATTCAGTACTTC
.	TRBV6-5	11	TRBJ1-4	.	CASSLAGKLFF	TGTGCCAGCAGTTTGGCGGGTAAACTGTTTTTT
.	TRBV6-5	14	TRBJ2-3	.	CASSSPSGTDTQYF	TGTGCCAGCAGTTCACCTAGCGGCACAGATACGCAGTATTTT
.	TRBV4-3	17	TRBJ2-7	.	CASSQDGAGRRVYEQYF	TGCGCCAGCAGCCAAGATGGGGCGGGACGGAGAGTCTACGAGCAGTACTTC
TRBD1	TRBV7-9	13	TRBJ1-2	.	CASSGQGRHGYTF	TGTGCCAGCTCGGGACAGGGGAGGCATGGCTACACCTTC
.	TRBV6-1	15	TRBJ2-2	.	CASSPSATNTGELFF	TGTGCCAGCAGTCCCTCCGCTACTAACACCGGGGAGCTGTTTTTT
TRBD2	TRBV5-1	16	TRBJ2-5	.	CASSPRLAGGQETQYF	TGCGCCAGCAGCCCCAGACTAGCGGGGGGCCAAGAGACCCAGTACTTC
TRBD1	TRBV5-1	18	TRBJ2-7	.	CASSPPLGQGRSSYEQYF	TGCGCCAGCAGCCCTCCTTTGGGACAGGGGCGAAGCTCCTACGAGCAGTACTTC
.	TRBV9	16	TRBJ2-3	.	CASSVAKSGPTDTQYF	TGTGCCAGCAGCGTAGCTAAAAGCGGACCCACAGATACGCAGTATTTT
.	TRBV5-1	14	TRBJ2-7	.	CASSAIDRSYEQYF	TGCGCCAGCAGCGCCATTGACAGAAGCTACGAGCAGTACTTC
TRBD2	TRBV5-1	15	TRBJ2-3	.	CASSLDGRGTDTQYF	TGCGCCAGCAGCTTGGACGGGAGGGGCACAGATACGCAGTATTTT
TRBD1	TRBV19	14	TRBJ1-5	.	CASTFDRGSQPQHF	TGTGCCAGTACTTTTGACAGGGGGTCACAGCCCCAGCATTTT
.	TRBV7-9	14	TRBJ1-5	once	CASSLGGGNQPQHF	TGTGCCAGCAGCTTGGGGGGGGGCAATCAGCCCCAGCATTTT
.	TRBV11-2	14	TRBJ2-5	once	CASSLDGGRETQYF	TGTGCCAGCAGCTTAGATGGCGGCCGGGAGACCCAGTACTTC
TRBD2	TRBV5-4	14	TRBJ2-7	.	CASSLASGSDEQYF	TGTGCCAGCAGCTTGGCTAGCGGGAGCGACGAGCAGTACTTC
TRBD2	TRBV7-8	14	TRBJ2-7	.	CASRTSGSSFEQYF	TGTGCCAGCAGGACTAGCGGGAGTTCTTTCGAGCAGTACTTC
TRBD2	TRBV10-2	16	TRBJ2-1	.	CASSEGLAGFYNEQFF	TGCGCCAGCAGTGAAGGACTAGCGGGATTCTACAATGAGCAGTTCTTC
TRBD1	TRBV19	16	TRBJ2-2	.	CASSWPGQGAAGELFF	TGTGCCAGTAGCTGGCCGGGACAGGGGGCCGCCGGGGAGCTGTTTTTT
.	TRBV24-1	13	TRBJ1-1	.	CATSGTGSPEAFF	TGTGCCACCAGTGGAACAGGGTCCCCTGAAGCTTTCTTT
.	TRBV19	15	TRBJ1-1	.	CASSKGTKLNTEAFF	TGTGCCAGTAGTAAAGGGACAAAACTGAACACTGAAGCTTTCTTT
TRBD1	TRBV5-1	16	TRBJ1-1	.	CASSLDGQGFGTEAFF	TGCGCCAGCAGCTTGGACGGACAGGGCTTCGGCACTGAAGCTTTCTTT
TRBD1	TRBV7-2	14	TRBJ1-1	once	CASSLTGGNTEAFF	TGTGCCAGCAGCTTAACAGGGGGGAACACTGAAGCTTTCTTT
.	TRBV9	16	TRBJ1-6	.	CASSVARWDNNSPLHF	TGTGCCAGCAGCGTAGCTAGGTGGGACAACAATTCACCCCTCCACTTT
.	TRBV6-5	14	TRBJ1-2	.	CASSSFGFNYGYTF	TGTGCCAGCAGTTCTTTCGGGTTTAACTATGGCTACACCTTC
.	TRBV27	12	TRBJ1-5	.	CASRAGNQPQHF	TGTGCCAGCAGGGCTGGCAATCAGCCCCAGCATTTT
.	TRBV7-2	16	TRBJ2-2	.	CASSPGGTANTGELFF	TGTGCCAGCAGCCCAGGAGGGACAGCGAACACCGGGGAGCTGTTTTTT
.	TRBV2	16	TRBJ1-1	.	CASSRRGTGINTEAFF	TGTGCCAGCAGCCGGCGCGGGACCGGGATTAACACTGAAGCTTTCTTT
TRBD1	TRBV18	15	TRBJ1-1	.	CASSPLDRAYTEAFF	TGTGCCAGCTCACCCCTCGACAGGGCCTACACTGAAGCTTTCTTT
.	TRBV11-3	13	TRBJ1-5	.	CASSGPSNQPQHF	TGTGCCAGCTCAGGGCCGAGCAATCAGCCCCAGCATTTT
TRBD1	TRBV27	15	TRBJ2-7	.	CASSLRAGGNYEQYF	TGTGCCAGCAGTTTAAGGGCAGGGGGTAACTACGAGCAGTACTTC